A single sample is the source of the 25 T cell receptor beta chains below, sequenced in a study of blood T cell repertoires in COVID-19. Sequencing used immunoSEQ multiplex PCR; TCRdb keeps in-frame clones, though not all of them. The profile covers around 150,000 clones, with about 85% appearing a single time and 6.2% taken by the ten largest. The sequenced sample consisted of PBMCs or T cells enriched from blood (not recorded which). These receptors were obtained from a woman between 35 and 50 years old who had recovered from COVID-19.

The gene calls are TRBV5-1 and TRBJ1-4; unclear D gene. This CDR3 spans 14 amino acids. The germline CDR1 and CDR2 sequences are SGHRS and YFSETQ. V lost 0 bases and J 8 bases, leaving 11 bases between the germline ends. The DNA of the CDR3 is TGCGCCAGCAGCTTGGACAGAGTAGAGGAAAAACTGTTTTTT. Protein sequence: CASSLDRVEEKLFF.

This clone was detected only a few times. The gene calls are TRBV10-3 and TRBJ1-5, with 7 bases fitting TRBD1. CDR1 ENHRY and CDR2 SYGVKD come from the germline V gene. The CDR3 covers 16 residues. The ends lost 3 bases at V and 1 base at J; junction bases unmatched: 6. The DNA for the CDR3 is TGTGCCATCAGTGACCAGACAGGGCCCAGCAATCAGCCCCAGCATTTT. It is translated as CAISDQTGPSNQPQHF.

The rearrangement links TRBV9 to TRBJ2-2; 8 bases line up with TRBD1. Germline trimming cut 4 bases from V and 10 bases from J; bases unmatched to any gene: 9. CDR1 SGDLS and CDR2 YYNGEE come from the germline V gene. CDR3 length: 14 amino acids. The chain's CDR3 is CASSLGQGAEELFF. In DNA form, the CDR3 reads TGTGCCAGCAGCCTTGGACAGGGTGCCGAGGAGCTGTTTTTT.

V gene TRBV9 combines with J gene TRBJ2-4; 8 bases fit TRBD2. The CDR3 contains 17 residues. The J segment lost 8 bases and the V segment lost 0 bases, leaving 13 bases of the junction unmatched. In germline, CDR1 is SGDLS, CDR2 YYNGEE. The CDR3 DNA follows: TGTGCCAGCAGCGTAGGAGGTAGCGGGGTCGCGGGGGACATTCAGTACTTC. Protein: CASSVGGSGVAGDIQYF.

This clone was counted a single time. This chain's CDR3 is CATSRERGTHYEQYF. The CDR3 nucleotides are TGTGCCACCAGCAGAGAGAGGGGGACCCACTACGAGCAGTACTTC. This chain joins TRBV15 and TRBJ2-7; possible D gene TRBD1, 6 bases. The CDR3 runs 15 residues. Germline lookup yields CDR1 LNHNV and CDR2 YYDKDF (reference sequence). With 0 bases removed from V and 3 bases from J, the gap between germline ends came to 12 bases.

The chain employs TRBV21-1 and TRBJ2-3; no check of the table's D call, TRBD2, against the DNA was made. TRBV21-1 is reported as a pseudogene. The CDR3 sequence is 17 residues long. The chain's CDR3 is CASSKKTRELSTDTQYF. The CDR3 bases are TGTGCCAGCAGCAAAAAGACGCGGGAGCTTAGCACAGATACGCAGTATTTT.

The chain links TRBV6-1 to TRBJ1-2, with D perhaps matching TRBD1 (5 bases). The CDR3 length is 15 residues. V dropped 2 bases and J dropped 4 bases, with 14 bases sitting between them. The germline V gene has CDR1 MNHNS and CDR2 SASEGT. The CDR3 is CASSELWGQGYGYTF. DNA for the CDR3: TGTGCCAGCAGTGAATTGTGGGGTCAGGGCTATGGCTACACCTTC.

This clone was seen a few times. The chain joins TRBV18 to TRBJ1-2; 7 bases line up with TRBD1. The CDR3 runs 15 residues. CDR1 is KGHSH and CDR2 is LQKENI in the germline V gene. The trim removed 5 bases at V and 3 bases at J, leaving 9 bases unmatched. The CDR3 nucleotides are TGTGCCAGCTCATACGACAGGGAGGCTCACTATGGCTACACCTTC. Translation: CASSYDREAHYGYTF. The complete variable domain, with remaining parts taken from reference TRBV18 and TRBJ1-2, reads NAGVMQNPRHLVRRRGQEARLRCSPMKGHSHVYWYRQLPEEGLKFMVYLQKENIIDESGMPKERFSAEFPKEGPSILRIQQVVRGDSAAYFCASSYDREAHYGYTFGSGTRLTVV.

In its sample, this clone was seen many times. The chain recombines TRBV10-3 with TRBJ1-1, with TRBD1 matching over 7 bases. V dropped 6 bases and J dropped 3; count of bases not matched to a gene: 7. The CDR3 is 14 amino acids. Looked up from germline, CDR1 is ENHRY and CDR2 is SYGVKD. CDR3 sequence (DNA): TGTGCCATCAGGGACAGGCGTGAGGACACTGAAGCTTTCTTT. This sequence encodes CAIRDRREDTEAFF.

This chain connects TRBV3-1 (or the pseudogene TRBV3-2) to TRBJ1-2; D perhaps matches TRBD1 (6 bases). This CDR3 region has 10 residues. V shed 4 bases and J shed 13 bases, with 10 bases lying between them. Per the germline V gene, CDR1 is LGHDT and CDR2 is YNNKEL (reference sequence). DNA for the CDR3: TGTGCCAGCAGCCGACAGGTTATCACCTTC. As protein: CASSRQVITF.

The CDR3 region is CASSYDKNTEAFF. The CDR3 nucleotides read TGTGCCAGCAGCTACGACAAGAACACTGAAGCTTTCTTT. The V gene is TRBV5-4, the J gene TRBJ1-1; D unclear. Germline V gives CDR1 SGHNT, CDR2 YYREEE (reference sequence). The CDR3 sequence is 13 residues long. V lost 3 bases and J lost 1, with 7 bases in between.

This chain uses TRBV9 with TRBJ1-2; no clear D. CDR1 and CDR2 (germline): SGDLS, YYNGEE. V shed 4 bases and J shed 2 bases, with 21 bases lying between them. CDR3 size: 17 residues. The CDR3 region has the DNA TGTGCCAGCAGCCACCCCTCGGCGGAGATGTCCAACTATGGCTACACCTTC. Translated, it gives CASSHPSAEMSNYGYTF.

V usage is TRBV10-2 and J usage is TRBJ1-2, with 7 bases that match TRBD1. CDR1 and CDR2 (germline): WSHSY, SAAADI. The CDR3 is made up of 14 amino acids. V lost 7 bases, J lost 0 bases, and 5 bases stayed unmatched. For the CDR3, the DNA is TGCGCCAGCATAGGGACAGCCTCTAACTATGGCTACACCTTC. Translating gives CASIGTASNYGYTF.

V and J are TRBV19 and TRBJ2-6, with D perhaps matching TRBD2 (6 bases). Germline-derived CDR1 and CDR2 are LNHDA and SQIVND (reference sequence). Trimming cost V 3 bases and J 2 bases, with 8 bases left between them. This CDR3 region has 15 residues. CDR3 loop: CASSIGGPGANVLTF. CDR3 coding DNA: TGTGCCAGTAGTATTGGAGGGCCTGGGGCCAACGTCCTGACTTTC.

The chain combines TRBV2 with TRBJ1-2, with D perhaps TRBD1 (5 bases). Germline V lookup: CDR1 SNHLY, CDR2 FYNNEI. Trimming took off 0 bases at V and 4 bases at J, with 15 bases between the two ends. The CDR3 extends over 16 amino acids. DNA for the CDR3: TGTGCCAGCAGTGAAGCGCTTGGGGGGGTCATCTATGGCTACACCTTC. Its translation: CASSEALGGVIYGYTF. Combining the CDR3 with reference TRBV2 and TRBJ1-2 gives the whole variable domain EPEVTQTPSHQVTQMGQEVILRCVPISNHLYFYWYRQILGQKVEFLVSFYNNEISEKSEIFDDQFSVERPDGSNFTLKIRSTKLEDSAMYFCASSEALGGVIYGYTFGSGTRLTVV.

V gene TRBV24-1 combines with J gene TRBJ2-1; 9 nucleotides align to TRBD2. The CDR3 extends over 17 amino acids. V shed 5 bases and J 8 bases; nucleotides not matched to a gene: 15. The germline CDR1 and CDR2 sequences are KGHDR and SFDVKD. CDR3 DNA sequence: TGTGCCACCAGTGGGCCTACTTTTCCCAGCGGGGGGCATGAGCAGTTCTTC. Its translation: CATSGPTFPSGGHEQFF.

V usage is TRBV30 and J usage is TRBJ2-1; 9 nucleotides align to TRBD2. The CDR3 consists of 15 residues. Germline values: CDR1 GTSNPN, CDR2 SVGIG (reference sequence). J lost 2 bases, V lost 1 base, and 3 bases had no gene match. The DNA of the CDR3 is TGTGCCTGGAGTGACGGCGGGAGGGCCTACAATGAGCAGTTCTTC. Translating gives CAWSDGGRAYNEQFF.

V gene TRBV11-3 combines with J gene TRBJ2-7, with D possibly being TRBD1 (6 bases). The germline gives CDR1 SGHNT, CDR2 YENEEA. Trimming removed 5 bases from V and 7 bases from J, with 18 bases in between. The CDR3 has 14 amino acids. The CDR3 nucleotides are TGTGCCAGCAGCCCCCAGGGGCCCTCGGGAGAGCAGTACTTC. It translates to CASSPQGPSGEQYF. The full variable domain, with the rest looked up from reference TRBV11-3 and TRBJ2-7, is EAGVVQSPRYKIIEKKQPVAFWCNPISGHNTLYWYLQNLGQGPELLIRYENEEAVDDSQLPKDRFSAERLKGVDSTLKIQPAELGDSAVYLCASSPQGPSGEQYFGPGTRLTVT.

The chain employs TRBV7-3 and TRBJ2-1; 7 bases map to TRBD1. The CDR3 contains 14 residues. The J segment lost 6 bases and the V segment lost 2 bases, leaving 4 bases of the junction unmatched. The germline gives CDR1 SGHTA, CDR2 FQGTGA. This chain's CDR3 is CASSLSGTVNEQFF. CDR3 DNA: TGTGCCAGCAGCTTATCCGGGACAGTCAATGAGCAGTTCTTC.

The chain joins TRBV4-1 to TRBJ2-3; 11 bases match TRBD2. CDR3 length: 17 amino acids. Germline-derived CDR1 and CDR2 are MGHRA and YSYEKL. V dropped 0 bases and J dropped 2; count of bases not matched to a gene: 4. The CDR3 loop reads CASSQERGLAVTDTQYF. CDR3 nucleotide sequence: TGCGCCAGCAGCCAAGAAAGGGGACTAGCGGTCACAGATACGCAGTATTTT.

The V call is TRBV3-1 (or the pseudogene TRBV3-2), the J call TRBJ2-5; 9 bases are shared with TRBD2. There are 16 residues in the CDR3. V shed 1 base, J shed 1 base, and the junction held 4 bases outside the gene matches. CDR1 LGHDT and CDR2 YNNKEL come from the germline V gene (reference sequence). Here the CDR3 reads CASSQGHSGGQETQYF. The CDR3 DNA sequence: TGTGCCAGCAGCCAAGGCCATAGCGGGGGCCAAGAGACCCAGTACTTC.

This chain joins TRBV5-5 and TRBJ1-2; D is ambiguous. Per germline, CDR1 SGHKS and CDR2 YYEKEE (reference sequence). CDR3 length: 13 residues. The V and J ends lost 2 bases and 2 bases respectively, with 7 bases between them. The CDR3 is CASSFTLNYGYTF. The CDR3 DNA reads as TGTGCCAGCAGCTTTACACTAAACTATGGCTACACCTTC.

The chain carries TRBV5-1 and TRBJ2-1; 7 positions match TRBD1. Germline assignment: CDR1 SGHRS and CDR2 YFSETQ. V was pared by 2 bases and J by 4 bases, with 3 bases of the junction left unmatched. The CDR3 has 14 amino acids. This CDR3 is CASSFVGQYNEQFF. In DNA form, the CDR3 reads TGCGCCAGCAGCTTTGTGGGACAGTACAATGAGCAGTTCTTC. Full variable domain (rest looked up from reference TRBV5-1 and TRBJ2-1): KAGVTQTPRYLIKTRGQQVTLSCSPISGHRSVSWYQQTPGQGLQFLFEYFSETQRNKGNFPGRFSGRQFSNSRSEMNVSTLELGDSALYLCASSFVGQYNEQFFGPGTRLTVL.

This CDR3 reads CASLGGTGVEQYF. The CDR3, as DNA: TGTGCCAGCTTGGGGGGGACAGGGGTCGAGCAGTACTTC. The chain has TRBV2 and TRBJ2-7; 10 nucleotides agree with TRBD1. The ends lost 8 bases at V and 6 bases at J; junction bases unmatched: 7. The CDR3 is 13 residues long. CDR1 and CDR2 from the germline V gene are SNHLY and FYNNEI.

This clone was counted once. The chain carries TRBV30 and TRBJ2-4; 7 nucleotides align to TRBD1. The V gene end was trimmed by 1 base and the J gene end by 2 bases; junction bases not matched to a gene: 8. Looked up from germline, CDR1 is GTSNPN and CDR2 is SVGIG (reference sequence). CDR3 length: 16 residues. Written as DNA, the CDR3 is TGTGCCTGGAGTGCCCGACAGGGATCAACCAAAAACATTCAGTACTTC. It codes for CAWSARQGSTKNIQYF. The full variable domain, with the rest looked up from reference TRBV30 and TRBJ2-4, is SQTIHQWPATLVQPVGSPLSLECTVEGTSNPNLYWYRQAAGRGLQLLFYSVGIGQISSEVPQNLSASRPQDRQFILSSKKLLLSDSGFYLCAWSARQGSTKNIQYFGAGTRLSVL.